This T cell receptor (beta chain) was found in a study of regulatory T cells in long-lasting Graves disease. Whole-study context: Patients met the persistent Graves' disease definition after over 5 years of antithyroid drugs with positive TSH receptor antibodies.

This clonotype was recorded many times. The TCR beta library used iRepertoire HTBI primers with Arm-PCR amplification of CDR3. TCRdb passed the multiplex PCR reads through MiXCR, listing each CDR3 protein once. Of about half a million distinct CDR3 sequences in the sample, less than 25% were seen once. Time point specified: persistent/refractory GD, antithyroid drugs over 5 years with positive TRAb. RNA extracted from PBMCs served as the sequencing template. The receptor comes from a female donor with Graves disease. Sample: peripheral blood mononuclear cells (PBMCs), taken when the disease was refractory, from a patient treated with antithyroid drugs.

The CDR3 loop reads CASSQEGTAQAFF. The CDR3 DNA sequence: TGTGCCAGCAGCCAAGAAGGAACAGCCCAAGCTTTCTTT. This chain joins TRBV3-1 and TRBJ1-1; D is unclear. This CDR3 spans 13 amino acids. With 0 bases removed from V and 9 bases from J, the gap between germline ends came to 11 bases. Per germline, CDR1 LGHDT and CDR2 YNNKEL (reference sequence).